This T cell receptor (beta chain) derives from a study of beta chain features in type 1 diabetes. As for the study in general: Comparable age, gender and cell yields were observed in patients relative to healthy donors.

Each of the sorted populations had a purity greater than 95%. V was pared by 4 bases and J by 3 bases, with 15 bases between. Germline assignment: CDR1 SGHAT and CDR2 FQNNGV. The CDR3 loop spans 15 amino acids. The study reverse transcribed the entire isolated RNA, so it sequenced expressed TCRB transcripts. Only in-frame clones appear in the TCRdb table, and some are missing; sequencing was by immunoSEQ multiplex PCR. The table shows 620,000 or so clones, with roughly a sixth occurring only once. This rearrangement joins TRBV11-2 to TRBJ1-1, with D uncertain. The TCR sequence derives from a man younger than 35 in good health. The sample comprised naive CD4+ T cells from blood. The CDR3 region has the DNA TGTGCCAGCAGCTCACGCCGTCAGTCGCACACTGAAGCTTTCTTT. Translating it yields CASSSRRQSHTEAFF.